This is a list of T cell receptor beta chains from one sample in a study of blood T cell repertoires in COVID-19. Data came from immunoSEQ multiplex PCR; TCRdb stores just in-frame clones and leaves some out. The table shows some 350,000 clones, with around 83% occurring only once. The sequencing sample was made of peripheral blood. The receptor set was obtained from a young man with active or convalescent COVID-19. The conserved cysteine and the conserved F or W are not part of the CDR3 here. Not every row has a clone size; where given, it reads once, few, many or a size class.

CDR3,J,length,size,V
ASRWGLLSYEQY,TRBJ2-7,12,-,TRBV6-5
ASSATGLGQY,TRBJ2-7,10,few,TRBV19
ASRGLREPGANVLT,TRBJ2-6,14,-,TRBV11-2
ASSFSGGGTYNSPLH,TRBJ1-6,15,-,TRBV7-9
ASSGATGAGELF,TRBJ2-2,12,few,TRBV9
ASSGGNGPQH,TRBJ1-5,10,-,TRBV11-2
ASSLGPDRSYGYT,TRBJ1-2,13,-,TRBV5-5
ASSRGEDRFNYGYT,TRBJ1-2,14,-,TRBV5-4
AKLAGSIRGTQY,TRBJ2-5,12,-,TRBV6-5
ASSLDRAYGYT,TRBJ1-2,11,-,TRBV14
ASSWGGDQPQH,TRBJ1-5,11,-,TRBV3-1/TRBV3-2
ASSLSGTPSYEQY,TRBJ2-7,13,-,TRBV5-1
ASSPRGPTNTGELF,TRBJ2-2,14,-,TRBV7-3
ASSQGLAGGRSYNEQF,TRBJ2-1,16,-,TRBV3-1/TRBV3-2
ASSPPDREVYTEAF,TRBJ1-1,14,-,TRBV4-1
ASSLSGELF,TRBJ2-2,9,-,TRBV7-3
ASSPATGADEKLF,TRBJ1-4,13,-,TRBV18
ASSERTTDQPQH,TRBJ1-5,12,-,TRBV6-2/TRBV6-3
ASSSGLAAAF,TRBJ1-1,10,-,TRBV5-4
ASSSTQDGANVLT,TRBJ2-6,13,-,TRBV7-3
ASRRGSNEQF,TRBJ2-1,10,few,TRBV3-1/TRBV3-2
ASSFTQGVKEQY,TRBJ2-7,12,few,TRBV7-2
ASSQGLAGGLTDTQY,TRBJ2-3,15,-,TRBV3-1/TRBV3-2
ASSYGTVSGNTIY,TRBJ1-3,13,-,TRBV6-5
ASSQDSLNYGYT,TRBJ1-2,12,-,TRBV4-1
ASTFSGSLGDEQF,TRBJ2-1,13,once,TRBV19
ASSYTLAGGPDTQY,TRBJ2-3,14,-,TRBV6-5
ASSVGSSSSYNEQF,TRBJ2-1,14,few,TRBV9
ASSLATSTYNEQF,TRBJ2-1,13,-,TRBV19
ASRIGQGDGGNTGELF,TRBJ2-2,16,-,TRBV10-1
ASSLGRGEFFNEQF,TRBJ2-1,14,-,TRBV5-1
ATKGWGRNEQF,TRBJ2-1,11,-,TRBV24-1
ATSRGASGGGTDTQY,TRBJ2-3,15,-,TRBV15
ASSEAGTGLEPQH,TRBJ1-5,13,once,TRBV2
ASSPRGAFPSTDTQY,TRBJ2-3,15,-,TRBV3-1/TRBV3-2
ASSPGGHYNEQF,TRBJ2-1,12,once,TRBV6-4
ASSFRSAEDTIY,TRBJ1-3,12,few,TRBV5-1
ASSLAGGGNQPQH,TRBJ1-5,13,-,TRBV5-1
ASSFGGLGGNTEAF,TRBJ1-1,14,once,TRBV19
ASSLGGTTYEQY,TRBJ2-7,12,-,TRBV7-2
ASSSNRGTYEQY,TRBJ2-7,12,once,TRBV7-8
ASTPWGGNTEAF,TRBJ1-1,12,-,TRBV6-5
ASSSWTERYGYT,TRBJ1-2,12,few,TRBV5-4
ATSAGNSYEQY,TRBJ2-7,11,-,TRBV27
ASSPQGARPPGELF,TRBJ2-2,14,-,TRBV5-4
ASAPGKRHEQY,TRBJ2-7,11,many,TRBV28